This TCR beta chain was captured by sequencing in a study of cytomegalovirus exposure and HLA in healthy donors (dated by TCRdb to 2016 to 2017). Describing the broader study: An earlier analysis of approximately 550 of the donors reported about 290 Gb of sequence data and roughly 100 million unique TCR beta sequences from 150 million to 200 million T cells. All discovery cohort repertoires had been generated on a single sequencing platform. Among 398 genotyped donors of the cohort, an average of approximately 240,000 unique TCR beta nucleotide sequences were sequenced per donor, roughly 18% of them non-productive. Rather than using new phenotypic data, the later analysis identified candidate immune exposures from TCR beta sequences and from how often those sequences occurred across donors. The study combined high-throughput TCR immunosequencing, statistical association of individual TCRs with disease status, and machine learning to predict cytomegalovirus infection status. The study aimed to test whether signatures of past pathogen exposure could be identified by cataloging public T cell receptors. To decide whether each TCR beta V gene segment behaved as functional or pseudogenic, an earlier analysis of nearly 600 of the donors relied on high-throughput TCR beta sequencing. Alongside the repertoire data, information on donor age, sex, ethnicity and CMV serostatus was compiled. HLA typing covered class I and class II loci at four-digit resolution. An early release that covered about 600 HLA-typed donors contained 300 to 350 gigabases of sequencing data and 85 million to 100 million unique TCR sequences. Of the 350 to 450 genotyped donors, approximately 83% fell in the genetic ancestry cluster associated with self-reported Caucasian donors. A later genetic analysis took genome-wide SNP genotypes for 398 of the 666 donors and used that subset as a discovery cohort. In addition to the first cohort of roughly 670 subjects, a separate validation cohort of approximately 120 different subjects was used. The number of donors typed differed by locus, with 629-630 for A, B, C, DRB1 and DQB1, roughly 520 for DQA1, some 570 for DPA1, and around 460 for DPB1. To study patterns of TCR occurrence, a later analysis re-analyzed previously published TCR beta repertoires from 700 or so donors and added high-resolution HLA genotyping. Using immunosequencing, the study profiled T cell repertoires from about 620 subjects and related those repertoires to cytomegalovirus serostatus. Because of strong linkage in the cohort, four to six DR-DQ haplotypes were treated as single units for association and clustering. Paper-wide results and their limitations: In this cohort, only TCR beta chains were sequenced, and detectable features were limited by the absence of alpha or paired-chain data. Several of the top co-occurrence clusters appeared to be linked to parvovirus B19, influenza, CMV and Epstein-Barr virus, according to a later analysis. While some public TCRs were present in many individuals, most TCR sequences turned up only very rarely across donors. A group of highly shared sequence variants was considered likely to be a technical artifact of the sequencing pipeline. A few of the identified cytomegalovirus-associated TCR beta chains were confirmed in vitro to be specific for cytomegalovirus antigens. The study listed 164 TCR beta chains as associated with cytomegalovirus. A further reported finding was that TCR beta sequences accurately predicted the HLA-A and HLA-B alleles for most subjects in the first cohort. In a later analysis, most CMV-associated TCR beta chains were found to appear HLA-restricted, with HLA associations seemingly driven largely by CMV exposure. In a later analysis, TCR association rates were found to vary across HLA loci, with the most associated TCRs seen for DRB1 alleles and the fewest for HLA-C alleles. Correlated functional status among segregating V segments might reflect linkage disequilibrium, but an unknown experimental factor could not be ruled out. Because HLA typing was missing for some donors at each locus, association tests included only the typed subset. An earlier analysis of 450 to 750 of the donors showed that most TCR beta V segments appeared in productive rearrangements either about 90% or about 30% of the time, which broadly matched IMGT annotations. Because counts were too low, roughly 18 rarely observed V segments, including chromosome 9 orphons, were left out of the earlier analysis of some 600 of the donors. Immune exposure information for the cohort was limited to CMV serostatus. V-gene and J-gene trimming of TCR beta chains was associated with a missense DCLRE1C variant in a later genetic analysis, and the association was replicated in an independent cohort. Strong co-occurrence of HLA alleles, especially DR and DQ, made assigning TCR associations to individual alleles difficult. According to the authors, the approach could potentially be generalized to other disease states and immunological phenotypes. In a later analysis, more than 15,000 TCR beta sequences were associated with specific HLA alleles at a false discovery rate of 0.05. The 87-base-pair reads could not distinguish some IMGT-functional V segments, including TRBV6-2 and TRBV6-3, so those segments were excluded. Presence/absence analyses assumed roughly uniform sequencing depth across donors, an assumption that may not hold. In a later analysis, HLA-associated TCR beta chains showed more clonal expansion and lower generation probabilities than non-associated chains that were equally common. The classifier was reported to diagnose cytomegalovirus status with high specificity and sensitivity in both the original cohort and the validation cohort. According to a later genetic analysis, donors in an Asian-associated ancestry cluster had fewer N-insertions in productive TCRs than the approximately 690-donor mean.

Receptors were amplified or captured by the immunoSEQ multiplex PCR assay. The multiplex PCR relied on a mix of 60 forward primers for TCR Vbeta segments and 13 reverse primers for TCR Jbeta segments. The CDR3 region of rearranged TCR beta genes was amplified from genomic DNA by a multiplex PCR assay. The Illumina HiSeq System was used to sequence the amplified TCR beta libraries as 87-base-pair reads. In the source study's methods: A later analysis counted tens of millions of unique TCR beta chains across the roughly 700 repertoires, and roughly 11 million of these chains were shared by at least two donors. Raw reads were error-corrected and collapsed into unique sequences by a nearest-neighbor algorithm in which closely related sequences were merged to remove PCR and sequencing errors. To assign V, D and J gene segments, CDR3 sequences were aligned to IMGT reference sequences. For a sequence to be retained, at least a six-nucleotide match to both a V gene segment and a J gene segment was required. A rearrangement was called productive if the CDR3 had no stop codons and remained in frame with V and J, and every other rearrangement was called non-productive. Following IMGT convention, CDR3 was defined as the stretch from the second conserved V-encoded cysteine up to the conserved J-encoded phenylalanine. In an earlier analysis of roughly 610 of the donors, sequences lacking an unambiguous match to a single V gene segment were excluded. In an earlier analysis of some 590 of the donors, a V segment was called functional when productive rearrangements were above 56.7%, and segregating when the standard deviation between donors exceeded 5%. To diagnose cytomegalovirus status from the catalog of TCR beta chain sequences, a statistical classification framework was built. V and J gene assignment, in a later analysis, came from comparing TCR nucleotide sequences with IMGT/GENE-DB human TR gene sequences. Using the TCRdist pipeline, a later analysis assigned CDR3 sequences along with most-parsimonious VDJ recombination scenarios. In a later analysis, every TCR beta chain was defined by the combination of its CDR3 amino acid sequence and its V-gene family, and reads without a unique V-gene family were dropped. To address suspected cross-contamination and a sequencing artifact, a later analysis removed 592 highly shared, low-generation-probability nucleotide sequences. In a later analysis, a clonal expansion index was calculated for each public chain from normalized within-repertoire ranks of inferred template counts. Generation probabilities in a later analysis came from a VDJ recombination model fitted to out-of-frame rearrangements, and those results were checked against IGoR. In a later analysis, hypergeometric tests were used to score TCR-TCR, TCR-HLA and TCR-CMV co-occurrence, with a repertoire-size bias correction applied to TCR pairs. In a later analysis, false discovery rates were estimated by permuting HLA or CMV assignments 20 times. A later analysis grouped co-occurring TCRs with DBSCAN, adding TCRdist sequence similarity when clustering within HLA-allele-positive subsets. Repertoires with fewer than 30,000 or more than 120,000 public chains were left out of co-occurrence clustering, as were about five repertoires with anomalous nucleotide sharing. In TCRdb, the immuneACCESS table is reduced to in-frame sequences with V and J assigned. These tables do not hold every clone; where another copy was compared, an unresolved V gene accounts for under half, and the others remain unexplained. V and J calls plus clone size are reproduced from that table; the DNA served to infer D and trimming. Recorded for this sample are approximately 220,000 clones; over 75% of them occurred a single time. Around 2% of the sample is in the top ten clones.

Trimmed from V: 6 bases; trimmed from J: 5 bases; junction bases lacking a gene match: 15. CDR1 and CDR2 are drawn from the germline V gene (reference sequence): MNHEY, SMNVEV. Taken from cysteine to phenylalanine, the CDR3 has 16 residues. The kept DNA is CDR3 alone, 48 bases in frame from the first base. This clone was seen just once. This clone's antigen is unknown. There are no base qualities to consult, and no much larger clone falls within one base. The cohort consisted of more than 650 healthy bone marrow donors. At the time of sampling, every cohort member was nominally healthy, though immune exposures that went unrecorded were likely present. The donor tested CMV seronegative and was one of the 352 seronegative cohort members. Every donor gave a peripheral blood sample, and the peripheral blood mononuclear cells from that sample were used for TCR beta sequencing. Genomic DNA extraction from the blood cell samples was performed with the Qiagen DNeasy Blood Extraction Kit.

The clonotype was recovered from a man aged 18 to 29 in good health and CMV-seronegative. The source material was PBMCs. Here the chain combines TRBV27 and TRBJ1-2; 7 central nucleotides agree with TRBD1. This receptor carries the CDR3 CASSSTGVGVKYGYTF. The nucleotides read TGTGCCAGCAGCTCAACAGGGGTTGGCGTGAAGTATGGCTACACCTTC.